Detailed here is one T cell receptor beta chain. The antigen is undetermined. The data were obtained in a study of cytomegalovirus exposure and HLA in healthy donors. PCR involved 60 Vbeta and 13 Jbeta primers. Produced via immunoSEQ multiplex PCR; TCRdb's table is partial and in-frame only. Recorded for this sample: 100,000 to 150,000 clones. The CDR3 consists of 15 residues. The germline gives CDR1 SGDLS, CDR2 YYNGEE. The V segment lost 3 bases and the J segment 1 base; nucleotides outside the gene matches: 6. Study-level findings and limits: In a later analysis, TCR beta V- and J-gene trimming showed a link to a missense DCLRE1C variant.

The sequence came from a man younger than 40 in good health and CMV-seronegative. The chain uses TRBV9 and TRBJ1-2; 7 positions agree with TRBD1. Sequencing input: PBMCs. CDR3 protein: CASSGRTGFNYGYTF. The DNA of the CDR3 is TGTGCCAGCAGCGGTCGGACAGGATTTAACTATGGCTACACCTTC. The full variable domain, rest sourced from reference TRBV9 and TRBJ1-2, is DSGVTQTPKHLITATGQRVTLRCSPRSGDLSVYWYQQSLDQGLQFLIQYYNGEERAKGNILERFSAQQFPDLHSELNLSSLELGDSALYFCASSGRTGFNYGYTFGSGTRLTVV.